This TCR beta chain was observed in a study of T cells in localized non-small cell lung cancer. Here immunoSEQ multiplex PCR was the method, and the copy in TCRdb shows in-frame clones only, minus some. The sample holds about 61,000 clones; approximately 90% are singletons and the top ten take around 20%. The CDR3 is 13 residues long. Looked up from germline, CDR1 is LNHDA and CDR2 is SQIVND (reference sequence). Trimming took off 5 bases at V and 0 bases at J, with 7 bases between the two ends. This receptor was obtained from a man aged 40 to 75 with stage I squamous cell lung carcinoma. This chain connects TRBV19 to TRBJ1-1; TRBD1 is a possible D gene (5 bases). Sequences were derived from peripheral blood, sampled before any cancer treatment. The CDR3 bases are TGTGCCAGTAGTGTGACAGTGAACACTGAAGCTTTCTTT. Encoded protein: CASSVTVNTEAFF.